The 2 T cell receptor beta chains presented below share a single source sample, sequenced in a study of STAT5B mutations in CD4+ large granular lymphocyte leukemia. Sequencing was performed with immunoSEQ multiplex PCR; in TCRdb, only in-frame clones are kept and a portion is missing. The data show about 31,000 clones, about 88% seen once. Sequenced input: CD4+ T cells from blood buffy coats. Receptor source: a human donor in good health.

The chain is built from TRBV5-4 and TRBJ2-1; maybe TRBD2 (6 bases). The germline CDR1 and CDR2 sequences are SGHNT and YYREEE (reference sequence). The CDR3 runs to 15 residues. With 0 bases removed from V and 2 bases from J, the gap between germline ends came to 9 bases. CDR3 in DNA: TGTGCCAGCAGCTTGGAAGCGGGCCCCTACAATGAGCAGTTCTTC. Protein product: CASSLEAGPYNEQFF. The full variable domain, completed using reference TRBV5-4 and TRBJ2-1, is ETGVTQSPTHLIKTRGQQVTLRCSSQSGHNTVSWYQQALGQGPQFIFQYYREEENGRGNFPPRFSGLQFPNYSSELNVNALELDDSALYLCASSLEAGPYNEQFFGPGTRLTVL.

This clone was observed once. This chain links TRBV6-1 with TRBJ1-3; TRBD1 is a possible D gene (5 bases). This CDR3 region has 16 residues. V was trimmed by 2 bases and J by 0 bases, leaving 11 bases between them. CDR1 is MNHNS, CDR2 SASEGT, per germline. In DNA form, the CDR3 reads TGTGCCAGCAGTGAATATTCAGGGCCCTCTGGAAACACCATATATTTT. Its translation: CASSEYSGPSGNTIYF.